This TCR beta chain was recorded in a study of blood T cell repertoires in COVID-19. Study-level background: Sample material is recorded as cDNA or gDNA derived from T cells, B-cell-depleted T cells, or PBMCs.

The method was immunoSEQ multiplex PCR; TCRdb's version includes in-frame clones alone and lacks a portion of them. The profile shows a few hundred thousand clones, more than 75% of them singletons. Trimming stripped 2 bases from V and 1 base from J, with 11 bases between. The CDR3 totals 15 residues. The germline CDR1 and CDR2 sequences are SGHRS and YFSETQ. The chain combines TRBV5-1 with TRBJ2-3; D is perhaps TRBD1 (5 bases). The TCR sequence derives from a man aged 35 to 55 in a cohort exposed to, infected with or recovered from COVID-19 (not recorded which). The specimen sequenced was PBMCs or T cells enriched from blood (not recorded which). CDR3 loop: CASSLRAGRTDTQYF. The CDR3 DNA reads TGCGCCAGCAGCTTACGGGCAGGGCGCACAGATACGCAGTATTTT. Full variable domain (outside the CDR3, taken from reference TRBV5-1 and TRBJ2-3): KAGVTQTPRYLIKTRGQQVTLSCSPISGHRSVSWYQQTPGQGLQFLFEYFSETQRNKGNFPGRFSGRQFSNSRSEMNVSTLELGDSALYLCASSLRAGRTDTQYFGPGTRLTVL.